This T cell receptor (beta chain) was recorded in a study of T cell clonotyping in hematopoietic cell transplantation. The table came from immunoSEQ multiplex PCR; TCRdb's copy has only in-frame clones and leaves some out. The table records tens of thousands of clones, less than 85% of them present only once. This CDR3 has 15 amino acids. CDR1 is SGHRS and CDR2 is YFSETQ in the germline V gene. Trimming at V came to 5 bases and at J to 0 bases, leaving 5 bases not matched to a gene. As to this clone: Its antigen is not known.

Time point specified: recipient sample about 28 days before transplant, after cytoreduction. Study-level results: At the given depth, recipient repertoires were over 97% de novo clonotypes.

This TCR derives from a man aged 55 to 70 with acute myeloid leukemia. Some clones in this sample may be carry-over from other donors' samples. The genes are TRBV5-1 and TRBJ2-1; 7 bases map to TRBD1. Sequencing was performed on peripheral blood mononuclear cells, taken before stem cell transplant. This CDR3 is CASSQGVSSYNEQFF. The CDR3 DNA reads TGCGCCAGCAGTCAGGGGGTGAGCTCCTACAATGAGCAGTTCTTC. The full variable domain, rest sourced from reference TRBV5-1 and TRBJ2-1, is KAGVTQTPRYLIKTRGQQVTLSCSPISGHRSVSWYQQTPGQGLQFLFEYFSETQRNKGNFPGRFSGRQFSNSRSEMNVSTLELGDSALYLCASSQGVSSYNEQFFGPGTRLTVL.